This note documents a single T cell receptor beta chain sequence. Its antigen is as yet unknown. The repertoire was sequenced with immunoSEQ multiplex PCR; TCRdb's copy has only in-frame clones and lacks some. The data hold some 5,600 clones, with around 86% observed a single time. This entry belongs to a study of T cell clonotyping in hematopoietic cell transplantation. Regarding the study as a whole: CD4 and CD8 repertoire contributions could not be separated without sorting. At the given depth, recipient repertoires were over 95% de novo clonotypes.

The CDR3 is made up of 13 amino acids. Trimming removed 4 bases from V and 5 bases from J; junction bases left unmatched: 6. Germline V gene lookup returns CDR1 SQVTM and CDR2 ANQGSEA. The chain carries TRBV29-1 and TRBJ1-1; 8 bases are a match to TRBD1. This TCR was recovered from a male patient in his 40s who had an allogeneic stem cell transplant from an unrelated donor, so the T cells may come from the graft donor. Some clones in this sample may be carry-over from other donors' samples. The sample here was peripheral blood mononuclear cells, taken 100 days after allogeneic stem cell transplant. The CDR3 DNA follows: TGCAGCGTTGTGGACAGGGAGGAGACTGAAGCTTTCTTT. Translation: CSVVDREETEAFF. Together with reference TRBV29-1 and TRBJ1-1, the CDR3 gives the full variable domain: SAVISQKPSRDICQRGTSLTIQCQVDSQVTMMFWYRQQPGQSLTLIATANQGSEATYESGFVIDKFPISRPNLTFSTLTVSNMSPEDSSIYLCSVVDREETEAFFGQGTRLTVV.